These 13 T cell receptor beta chains share one sample of origin, sequenced in a study of blood T cells in healthy people across ages (dated by TCRdb to between 2014 and 2017). Library preparation used 5' RACE. The sample was run on an Illumina HiSeq 2500. A second PCR of about 6 to 12 cycles was run with a J-beta primer mix and a sample-barcoded 5' primer. The public reads were reprocessed in TCRdb via fastp at Q25 and MiXCR, keeping in-frame beta chains. Rows merge per CDR3 protein into single entries with the most common DNA and genes. This sample gives more than 900,000 distinct CDR3 sequences in total; almost 25% of them show up just once. The top ten constitute approximately 0.71% of the sample. Another study also made use of these data, one on T cells of mothers and their children.

Sequenced material: blood. Every receptor here comes from a girl aged 2-10 years in good health.

This clonotype was seen a handful of times. DNA for the CDR3: TGTGCCAGTAATACGGACAGGGGGCCGCCAGATACGCAGTATTTT. Encoded protein: CASNTDRGPPDTQYF. The chain combines TRBV19 with TRBJ2-3; 11 positions match TRBD1. This CDR3 is 15 amino acids long. The germline gives CDR1 LNHDA, CDR2 SQIVND (reference sequence). V shed 7 bases, J shed 4 bases, and the junction held 7 bases outside the gene matches.

The CDR3 DNA sequence: TGTGCCAGCAGTTTACCCAGGGGCAATCAGCCCCAGCATTTT. Protein product: CASSLPRGNQPQHF. V is TRBV28 and J is TRBJ1-5; TRBD1 might be the D (5 bases). This CDR3 spans 14 amino acids. Germline V gene sequence: CDR1 MDHEN, CDR2 SYDVKM. Trimming cost V 2 bases and J 2 bases, with 7 bases left between them. Together with reference TRBV28 and TRBJ1-5, the CDR3 gives the full variable domain: DVKVTQSSRYLVKRTGEKVFLECVQDMDHENMFWYRQDPGLGLRLIYFSYDVKMKEKGDIPEGYSVSREKKERFSLILESASTNQTSMYLCASSLPRGNQPQHFGDGTRLSIL.

V is TRBV20-1 and J is TRBJ1-1; a weak D match, TRBD1 (5 bases). Trimming took off 4 bases at V and 3 bases at J, with 21 bases between the two ends. The V gene's germline CDR1 is DFQATT and CDR2 SNEGSKA (reference sequence). The CDR3 covers 16 residues. The CDR3 DNA reads as TGCAGTGCTACAGGGAGGAGGTGGTTTTTTGACACTGAAGCTTTCTTT. Residues: CSATGRRWFFDTEAFF.

The sample holds a few counts of this clonotype. The rearrangement uses TRBV20-1 and TRBJ2-5, with D perhaps TRBD2 (5 bases). The J call may be mistaken, given a closer DNA end match to TRBJ2-7. Germline assignment: CDR1 DFQATT and CDR2 SNEGSKA (reference sequence). This CDR3 region has 14 residues. In nucleotides, the CDR3 is TGCAGTGCTAGAGATGTTAGCGTTAACTACGAGCAGTACTTC. This encodes CSARDVSVNYEQYF.

The V gene is TRBV3-1, the J gene TRBJ2-7; D might be TRBD1 or TRBD2, each matching 5 bases. V lost 4 bases, J lost 7 bases, and 14 bases lay in between. The CDR3 length is 13 residues. Germline CDR1 is LGHDT and CDR2 is YNNKEL (reference sequence). The CDR3 here is CASSLSRGAEQYF. The CDR3 region has the DNA TGTGCCAGCAGCCTCTCGAGGGGTGCGGAGCAGTACTTC.

This clonotype was detected only a few times. The chain uses TRBV7-2 and TRBJ2-4; 7 bases match TRBD1. The CDR3 contains 16 residues. Germline assignment: CDR1 SGHTA and CDR2 FQGNSA. The J segment lost 4 bases and the V segment lost 5 bases, leaving 11 bases of the junction unmatched. The CDR3: CASSPRQGRLKNIQYF. CDR3 coding DNA: TGTGCCAGCAGCCCGCGACAGGGAAGGTTGAAAAACATTCAGTACTTC.

The rearrangement uses TRBV5-1 and TRBJ1-4, with a weak D call TRBD1 (5 bases). Trimming shortened V by 0 bases and J by 1 base, and 7 bases separated the two germline ends. CDR3 length: 15 residues. Germline loops: CDR1 SGHRS, CDR2 YFSETQ. This CDR3 reads CASSLDGGTNEKLFF. The DNA for the CDR3 is TGCGCCAGCAGCTTGGATGGGGGAACTAATGAAAAACTGTTTTTT.

This rearrangement joins TRBV11-2 to TRBJ2-7, with 8 bases lining up with TRBD1. CDR1 and CDR2 from the germline V gene are SGHAT and FQNNGV. The CDR3 is made up of 17 amino acids. The V gene end was trimmed by 4 bases and the J gene end by 0 bases; junction bases not matched to a gene: 11. CDR3 sequence: CASSSIDRGPSSYEQYF. The CDR3 DNA sequence: TGTGCCAGCAGCTCGATCGACAGGGGTCCGAGCTCCTACGAGCAGTACTTC.

V usage is TRBV20-1 and J usage is TRBJ2-3; D might be TRBD2 (5 bases). Looked up from germline, CDR1 is DFQATT and CDR2 is SNEGSKA (reference sequence). The CDR3 has 13 residues. V lost 6 bases and J 4 bases, leaving 14 bases between the germline ends. The CDR3 DNA reads TGCAGTGCAGAGGAGGCGTTCGCAGATACGCAGTATTTT. It encodes CSAEEAFADTQYF.

V usage is TRBV7-9 and J usage is TRBJ1-1, with a weak D call TRBD1 (6 bases). The CDR3 runs 14 residues. The germline V gene encodes CDR1 SEHNR and CDR2 FQNEAQ (reference sequence). V was pared by 5 bases and J by 1 base, with 11 bases between. The CDR3 nucleotides read TGTGCCAGCAGCGAACAGGGTTGGAACACTGAAGCTTTCTTT. Translating gives CASSEQGWNTEAFF. Full variable domain (outside the CDR3, taken from reference TRBV7-9 and TRBJ1-1): DTGVSQNPRHKITKRGQNVTFRCDPISEHNRLYWYRQTLGQGPEFLTYFQNEAQLEKSRLLSDRFSAERPKGSFSTLEIQRTEQGDSAMYLCASSEQGWNTEAFFGQGTRLTVV.

The chain is built from TRBV5-4 and TRBJ2-3, with D tentatively TRBD2 (6 bases). The germline CDR1 and CDR2 sequences are SGHNT and YYREEE (reference sequence). Trimming took off 0 bases at V and 0 bases at J, with 11 bases between the two ends. The CDR3 is made up of 16 amino acids. The CDR3 nucleotides are TGTGCCAGCAGCTTGGATTGGAGGGTGAGCACAGATACGCAGTATTTT. The encoded protein is CASSLDWRVSTDTQYF.

Of note for this clonotype: At one end, the junction sequence differs from germline, possibly due to a read error. The chain combines TRBV20-1 with TRBJ2-1, with TRBD2 as a possible D gene (6 bases). CDR1 is DFQATT, CDR2 SNEGSKA, per germline (reference sequence). This CDR3 comprises 15 residues. CDR3 in amino acids: CSARLDYREIGEQLF. The CDR3 DNA follows: TGCAGTGCTAGATTGGACTACCGGGAGATAGGGGAGCAGCTCTTC.

This chain connects TRBV4-3 to TRBJ1-2; no reliable D call. Trimming took off 0 bases at V and 1 base at J, with 6 bases between the two ends. The CDR3 length is 14 residues. Per germline, CDR1 LGHNA and CDR2 YSLEER. In nucleotides, the CDR3 is TGCGCCAGCAGCCAAGAAACGGATAACTATGGCTACACCTTC. It yields the protein CASSQETDNYGYTF.